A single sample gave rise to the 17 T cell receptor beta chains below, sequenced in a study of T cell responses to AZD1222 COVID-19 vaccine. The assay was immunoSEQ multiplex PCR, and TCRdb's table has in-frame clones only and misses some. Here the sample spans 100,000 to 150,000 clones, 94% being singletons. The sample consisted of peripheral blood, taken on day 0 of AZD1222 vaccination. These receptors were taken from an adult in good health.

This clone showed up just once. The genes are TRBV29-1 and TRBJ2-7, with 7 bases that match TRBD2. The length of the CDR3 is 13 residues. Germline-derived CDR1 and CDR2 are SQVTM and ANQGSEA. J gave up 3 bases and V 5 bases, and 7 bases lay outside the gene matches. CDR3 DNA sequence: TGCAGCGTTCGAGTTTCTAGCGGCTACGAGCAGTACTTC. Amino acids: CSVRVSSGYEQYF.

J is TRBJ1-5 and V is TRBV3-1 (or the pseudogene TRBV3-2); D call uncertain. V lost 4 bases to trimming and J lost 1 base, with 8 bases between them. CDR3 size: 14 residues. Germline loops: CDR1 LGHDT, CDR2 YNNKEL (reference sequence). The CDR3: CASSPRTSNQPQHF. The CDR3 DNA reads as TGTGCCAGCAGCCCTCGGACCAGCAATCAGCCCCAGCATTTT.

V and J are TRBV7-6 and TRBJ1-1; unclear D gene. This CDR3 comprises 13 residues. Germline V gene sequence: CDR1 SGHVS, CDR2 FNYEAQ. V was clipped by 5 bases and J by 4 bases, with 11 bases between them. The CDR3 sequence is CASSPGWGTEAFF. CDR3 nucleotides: TGTGCCAGCAGCCCAGGCTGGGGCACTGAAGCTTTCTTT.

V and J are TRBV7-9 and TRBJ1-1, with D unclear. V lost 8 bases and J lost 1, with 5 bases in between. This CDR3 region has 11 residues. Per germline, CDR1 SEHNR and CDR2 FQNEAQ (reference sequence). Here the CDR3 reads CASGSNTEAFF. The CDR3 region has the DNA TGTGCCAGCGGGTCGAACACTGAAGCTTTCTTT.

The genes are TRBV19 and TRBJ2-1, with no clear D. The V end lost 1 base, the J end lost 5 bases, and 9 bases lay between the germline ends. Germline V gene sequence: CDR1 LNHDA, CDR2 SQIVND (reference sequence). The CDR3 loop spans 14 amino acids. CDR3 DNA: TGTGCCAGTAGTATAGGACGCAGGAACAATGAGCAGTTCTTC. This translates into CASSIGRRNNEQFF.

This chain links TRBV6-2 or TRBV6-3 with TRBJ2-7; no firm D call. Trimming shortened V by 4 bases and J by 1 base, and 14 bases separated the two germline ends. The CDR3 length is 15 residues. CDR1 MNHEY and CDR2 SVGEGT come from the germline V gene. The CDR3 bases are TGTGCCAGCAGTTCCACTGGAGAAGCGTCCTACGAGCAGTACTTC. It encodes CASSSTGEASYEQYF.

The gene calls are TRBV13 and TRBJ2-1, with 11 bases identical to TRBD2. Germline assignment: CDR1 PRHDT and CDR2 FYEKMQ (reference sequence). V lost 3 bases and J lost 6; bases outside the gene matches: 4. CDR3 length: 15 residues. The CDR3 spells CASSFSGRALNEQFF. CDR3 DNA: TGTGCCAGCAGCTTTAGCGGGAGGGCCCTCAATGAGCAGTTCTTC.

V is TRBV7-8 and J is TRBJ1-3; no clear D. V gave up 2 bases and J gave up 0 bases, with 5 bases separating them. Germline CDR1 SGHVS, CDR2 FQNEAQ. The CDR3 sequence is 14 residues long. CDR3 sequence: CASSLTRSGNTIYF. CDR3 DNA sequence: TGTGCCAGCAGCTTAACACGCTCTGGAAACACCATATATTTT.

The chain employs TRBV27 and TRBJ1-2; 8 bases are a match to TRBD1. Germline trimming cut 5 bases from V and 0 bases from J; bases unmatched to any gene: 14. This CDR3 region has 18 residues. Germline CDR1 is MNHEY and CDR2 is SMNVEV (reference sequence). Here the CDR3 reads CASSQRQGMGLSNYGYTF. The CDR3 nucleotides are TGTGCCAGCAGTCAAAGACAGGGGATGGGTTTATCTAACTATGGCTACACCTTC.

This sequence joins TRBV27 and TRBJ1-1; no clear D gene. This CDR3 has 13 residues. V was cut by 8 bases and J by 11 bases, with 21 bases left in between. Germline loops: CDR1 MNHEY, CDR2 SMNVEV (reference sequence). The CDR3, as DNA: TGTGCCAGCTCCATAGACGAAAGGTTGGAGGCTTTCTTT. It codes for CASSIDERLEAFF.

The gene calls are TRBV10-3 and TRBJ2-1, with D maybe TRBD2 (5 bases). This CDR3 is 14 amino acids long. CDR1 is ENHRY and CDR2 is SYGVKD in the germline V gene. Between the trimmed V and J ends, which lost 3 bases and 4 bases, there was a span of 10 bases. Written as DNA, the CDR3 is TGTGCCATCAGTGATGCGGGTGGGTACAATGAGCAGTTCTTC. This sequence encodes CAISDAGGYNEQFF.

This CDR3 is CATGVKEFYEQYF. The DNA for the CDR3 is TGTGCCACCGGGGTCAAGGAGTTCTACGAGCAGTACTTC. J is TRBJ2-7 and V is TRBV7-2; TRBD2 might be the D (5 bases). V lost 10 bases and J lost 3, with 16 bases in between. Germline loops: CDR1 SGHTA, CDR2 FQGNSA. The CDR3 has 13 residues.

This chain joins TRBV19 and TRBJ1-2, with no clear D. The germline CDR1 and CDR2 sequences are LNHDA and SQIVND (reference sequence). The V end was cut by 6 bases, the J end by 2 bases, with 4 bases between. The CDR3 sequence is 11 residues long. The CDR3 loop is CASRENYGYTF. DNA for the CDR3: TGTGCCAGTAGGGAGAACTATGGCTACACCTTC.

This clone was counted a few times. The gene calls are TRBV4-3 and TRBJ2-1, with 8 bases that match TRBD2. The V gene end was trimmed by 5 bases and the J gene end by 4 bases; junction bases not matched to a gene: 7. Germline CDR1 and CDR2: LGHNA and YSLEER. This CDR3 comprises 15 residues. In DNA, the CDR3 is TGCGCCAGCAGCACCTCCAGCGGGGGATACAATGAGCAGTTCTTC. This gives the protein CASSTSSGGYNEQFF.

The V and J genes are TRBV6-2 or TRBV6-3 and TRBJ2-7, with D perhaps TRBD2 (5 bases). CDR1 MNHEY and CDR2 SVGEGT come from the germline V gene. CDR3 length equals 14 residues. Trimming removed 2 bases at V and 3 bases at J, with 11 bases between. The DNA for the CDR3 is TGTGCCAGCAGTTACGTGGGAGTGGGCTACGAGCAGTACTTC. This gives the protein CASSYVGVGYEQYF.

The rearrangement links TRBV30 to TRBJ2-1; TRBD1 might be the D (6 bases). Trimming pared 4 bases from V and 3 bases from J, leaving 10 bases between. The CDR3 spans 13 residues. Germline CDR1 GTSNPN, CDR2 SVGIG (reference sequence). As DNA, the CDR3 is TGTGCCTGGACGACAGGAAACTACAATGAGCAGTTCTTC. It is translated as CAWTTGNYNEQFF.

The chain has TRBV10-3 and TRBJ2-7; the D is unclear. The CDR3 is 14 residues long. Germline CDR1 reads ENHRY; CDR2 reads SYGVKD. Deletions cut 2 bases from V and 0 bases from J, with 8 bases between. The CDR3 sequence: CAISEKDRSYEQYF. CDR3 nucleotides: TGTGCCATCAGTGAGAAAGACCGCTCCTACGAGCAGTACTTC.